A single sample is the source of the 27 T cell receptor beta chains below, sequenced in a study of blood T cell repertoires in COVID-19. Here immunoSEQ multiplex PCR was the method, and the copy in TCRdb shows in-frame clones only, minus some. The table shows approximately 250,000 clones, with 90% occurring only once. The material sequenced was PBMCs or T cells enriched from blood (not recorded which). These receptors all come from a woman in her thirties with acute COVID-19.

The gene calls are TRBV5-1 and TRBJ1-4, with 10 positions matching TRBD1. J gave up 4 bases and V 5 bases, and 5 bases lay outside the gene matches. Germline CDR1 SGHRS, CDR2 YFSETQ. The CDR3 length is 15 residues. In DNA, the CDR3 is TGCGCCAGCAGACGGACAGGGGGTATTAATGAAAAACTGTTTTTT. This encodes CASRRTGGINEKLFF.

The rearrangement uses TRBV6-4 and TRBJ2-2, with 13 bases identical to TRBD2. CDR1 is MRHNA and CDR2 is SNTAGT in the germline V gene. Trimming removed 6 bases from V and 5 bases from J; junction bases left unmatched: 12. The CDR3 has 18 amino acids. The CDR3 region is CASRRRTSGRVTTGELFF. In nucleotides, the CDR3 is TGTGCCAGCAGACGAAGGACTAGCGGGAGAGTTACAACCGGGGAGCTGTTTTTT.

The chain carries TRBV27 and TRBJ2-7; 9 nucleotides match TRBD1. The CDR3 sequence is 13 residues long. V lost 3 bases to trimming and J lost 3 bases; unmatched junction nucleotides: 0. Germline V gene lookup returns CDR1 MNHEY and CDR2 SMNVEV (reference sequence). CDR3 loop: CASSLDRGYEQYF. The CDR3 region has the DNA TGTGCCAGCAGTTTGGACAGGGGCTACGAGCAGTACTTC.

The chain has TRBV9 and TRBJ2-2; 10 nucleotides match TRBD2. Germline lookup yields CDR1 SGDLS and CDR2 YYNGEE. The CDR3 is 16 amino acids. With V trimmed by 3 bases and J by 6 bases, 8 bases remained unmatched. In DNA, the CDR3 is TGTGCCAGCAGCGGGACTAGCGGAGGAATGGCCGGGGAGCTGTTTTTT. It codes for CASSGTSGGMAGELFF.

The chain carries TRBV4-2 and TRBJ2-1; perhaps TRBD1 as D (5 bases). V was clipped by 4 bases and J by 3 bases, with 7 bases between them. The CDR3 runs 13 residues. The germline CDR1 and CDR2 sequences are LGHNA and YNFKEQ. The CDR3 DNA reads as TGTGCCAGCAGCCTGGGGCTCTACAATGAGCAGTTCTTC. As protein: CASSLGLYNEQFF.

The rearrangement uses TRBV6-5 and TRBJ2-3; a weak D match, TRBD2 (6 bases). This CDR3 region has 15 residues. Germline V lookup: CDR1 MNHEY, CDR2 SVGAGI. Trimming took 6 bases from V and 3 from J, leaving 16 bases between them. The CDR3 region is CASSPPGDITDTQYF. DNA of the CDR3: TGTGCCAGCAGCCCGCCGGGGGATATAACAGATACGCAGTATTTT.

This clone was seen ten or more times. The rearrangement links TRBV25-1 to TRBJ2-2; TRBD2 agrees at 7 bases. The J segment lost 6 bases and the V segment lost 6 bases, leaving 4 bases of the junction unmatched. CDR1 is MGHDK and CDR2 is SYGVNS in the germline V gene. This CDR3 is built from 13 residues. The CDR3 loop is CASSPGGSGELFF. CDR3 in DNA: TGTGCCAGCAGCCCCGGGGGGTCCGGGGAGCTGTTTTTT.

This chain connects TRBV5-4 to TRBJ2-3; 9 nucleotides line up with TRBD1. This CDR3 contains 14 residues. Germline trimming cut 3 bases from V and 2 bases from J; bases unmatched to any gene: 1. The germline V gene encodes CDR1 SGHNT and CDR2 YYREEE (reference sequence). CDR3 sequence reads: CASSWDRVTDTQYF. For the CDR3, the DNA is TGTGCCAGCAGCTGGGACAGGGTCACAGATACGCAGTATTTT.

V gene TRBV10-3 combines with J gene TRBJ2-3; 14 positions match TRBD2. The ends lost 2 bases at V and 4 bases at J; junction bases unmatched: 14. The CDR3 runs to 20 residues. Germline V lookup: CDR1 ENHRY, CDR2 SYGVKD. The CDR3 sequence: CAISEIPGLAGVQGADTQYF. The CDR3 region has the DNA TGTGCCATCAGTGAGATTCCGGGACTAGCGGGAGTTCAAGGGGCAGATACGCAGTATTTT.

The rearrangement uses TRBV15 and TRBJ2-1; 9 bases fit TRBD2. With V trimmed by 0 bases and J by 8 bases, 5 bases remained unmatched. The CDR3 is 15 residues long. Germline CDR1 reads LNHNV; CDR2 reads YYDKDF (reference sequence). DNA of the CDR3: TGTGCCACCAGCAGAGATAAGGCTAGCGGGGATGAGCAGTTCTTC. Protein product: CATSRDKASGDEQFF.

This chain connects TRBV6-5 to TRBJ2-3; D may be TRBD1 (6 bases). Germline CDR1 MNHEY, CDR2 SVGAGI. This CDR3 is 14 amino acids long. V lost 8 bases, J lost 2 bases, and 14 bases lay in between. The CDR3 spells CASQKRTVTDTQYF. DNA of the CDR3: TGTGCCAGCCAAAAGAGGACAGTCACAGATACGCAGTATTTT.

Here the CDR3 DNA reads TGTGCCAGCAGCTTACCGGGTCTTAATTCACCCCTCCACTTT. This sequence encodes CASSLPGLNSPLHF. V usage is TRBV5-6 and J usage is TRBJ1-6; no reliable D call. V lost 2 bases, J lost 6 bases, and 9 bases lay in between. Germline CDR1 is SGHDT and CDR2 is YYEEEE. The length of the CDR3 is 14 residues.

Here the CDR3 reads CASTGLAVYNEQFF. CDR3 nucleotide sequence: TGTGCCAGCACCGGACTAGCGGTATACAATGAGCAGTTCTTC. The J gene is TRBJ2-1, the V gene TRBV27, with 10 bases matching TRBD2. In germline, CDR1 is MNHEY, CDR2 SMNVEV (reference sequence). The trim removed 7 bases at V and 4 bases at J, leaving 4 bases unmatched. The CDR3 is 14 amino acids.

V is TRBV27 and J is TRBJ2-3; 14 positions agree with TRBD2. The length of the CDR3 is 15 residues. The V and J ends lost 7 bases and 5 bases, in that order; junction bases with no gene match: 5. Germline V gene data show CDR1 as MNHEY and CDR2 as SMNVEV (reference sequence). CDR3 sequence (DNA): TGTGCCAGCACTAGACTAGCGGGAGGGGTAGATACGCAGTATTTT. It codes for CASTRLAGGVDTQYF.

This clone was detected only a few times. The V gene is TRBV4-2, the J gene TRBJ2-3; D gene uncertain. Germline V gives CDR1 LGHNA, CDR2 YNFKEQ. The CDR3 has 14 amino acids. Trimming cost V 5 bases and J 0 bases, with 9 bases left between them. The CDR3 DNA is TGTGCCAGCAGCGAATCGGTTAGCACAGATACGCAGTATTTT. This gives the protein CASSESVSTDTQYF.

This chain connects TRBV4-2 to TRBJ2-2; 7 nucleotides align to TRBD1. Germline V gene data show CDR1 as LGHNA and CDR2 as YNFKEQ. V lost 1 base, J lost 1 base, and 3 bases stayed unmatched. The CDR3 has 16 amino acids. The CDR3 DNA sequence: TGTGCCAGCAGCCAAGGAGGGACAGTGAACACCGGGGAGCTGTTTTTT. This sequence encodes CASSQGGTVNTGELFF.

The rearrangement links TRBV19 to TRBJ2-7; 7 bases are shared with TRBD2. The CDR3 extends over 15 amino acids. V lost 5 bases, J lost 0 bases, and 7 bases stayed unmatched. Germline loops: CDR1 LNHDA, CDR2 SQIVND (reference sequence). CDR3 sequence reads: CASSLASGNSYEQYF. The DNA of the CDR3 is TGTGCCAGTAGTTTGGCTAGCGGCAACTCCTACGAGCAGTACTTC. Using reference TRBV19 and TRBJ2-7 for the parts outside the CDR3, the full variable domain is DGGITQSPKYLFRKEGQNVTLSCEQNLNHDAMYWYRQDPGQGLRLIYYSQIVNDFQKGDIAEGYSVSREKKESFPLTVTSAQKNPTAFYLCASSLASGNSYEQYFGPGTRLTVT.

The chain combines TRBV13 with TRBJ2-7; 8 bases agree with TRBD1. Germline V gene lookup returns CDR1 PRHDT and CDR2 FYEKMQ (reference sequence). The CDR3 length is 14 residues. The trim removed 5 bases at V and 6 bases at J, leaving 9 bases unmatched. The CDR3 sequence is CASSKWDRSTEQYF. As DNA, the CDR3 is TGTGCCAGCAGCAAGTGGGACAGGTCCACCGAGCAGTACTTC.

This sequence joins TRBV15 and TRBJ1-1, with no clear D. Between the trimmed V and J ends, which lost 0 bases and 6 bases, there was a span of 14 bases. In germline, CDR1 is LNHNV, CDR2 YYDKDF (reference sequence). The CDR3 covers 15 residues. CDR3 DNA sequence: TGTGCCACCAGCAGAGATCCAGGAGGAGGACCTGAAGCTTTCTTT. Its protein is CATSRDPGGGPEAFF.

V is TRBV11-3 and J is TRBJ2-2, with 10 positions matching TRBD2. The germline V gene has CDR1 SGHNT and CDR2 YENEEA. The CDR3 sequence is 17 residues long. The junction had 6 bases not matched to a gene; V was cut back by 3 bases and J by 2 bases. The CDR3 spells CASSLVIAGGNTGELFF. Here the CDR3 DNA reads TGTGCCAGCAGCTTGGTAATAGCGGGAGGTAACACCGGGGAGCTGTTTTTT. The full variable domain, completed using reference TRBV11-3 and TRBJ2-2, is EAGVVQSPRYKIIEKKQPVAFWCNPISGHNTLYWYLQNLGQGPELLIRYENEEAVDDSQLPKDRFSAERLKGVDSTLKIQPAELGDSAVYLCASSLVIAGGNTGELFFGEGSRLTVL.

The chain recombines TRBV2 with TRBJ2-7, with TRBD2 identical over 11 bases. This CDR3 spans 16 amino acids. Trimming took 6 bases from V and 6 from J; bases not matched to a gene: 13. CDR1 and CDR2 (germline): SNHLY, FYNNEI. CDR3 sequence: CASSRRSGLAGGEQYF. CDR3 sequence (DNA): TGTGCCAGCAGCCGAAGGTCTGGACTAGCGGGTGGCGAGCAGTACTTC.

This clone showed up just a few times. The chain carries TRBV4-1 and TRBJ2-5, with D tentatively TRBD2 (6 bases). V gave up 5 bases and J gave up 4 bases, with 11 bases separating them. CDR3 length: 13 residues. Looked up from germline, CDR1 is MGHRA and CDR2 is YSYEKL. The CDR3 DNA sequence: TGCGCCAGCAGCTCACGACTAGGAGAGACCCAGTACTTC. Translating it yields CASSSRLGETQYF.

The chain employs TRBV28 and TRBJ2-3, with 7 bases lining up with TRBD2. Germline V CDR1 and CDR2: MDHEN, SYDVKM. The J segment lost 2 bases and the V segment lost 3 bases, leaving 11 bases of the junction unmatched. The CDR3 consists of 17 residues. The CDR3 nucleotides read TGTGCCAGCAGTTTCTTGTGGAGCCTAGCGGACACAGATACGCAGTATTTT. Its protein product is CASSFLWSLADTDTQYF.

The rearrangement joins TRBV10-3 to TRBJ1-2; 12 bases map to TRBD1. V dropped 8 bases and J dropped 6; count of bases not matched to a gene: 7. The V gene's germline CDR1 is ENHRY and CDR2 SYGVKD. There are 14 residues in the CDR3. CDR3 DNA sequence: TGTGCCATCCTACGGGACAGGGGGCTTGATGGCTACACCTTC. Its protein is CAILRDRGLDGYTF.

The chain uses TRBV9 and TRBJ2-1, with 9 bases identical to TRBD2. CDR1 and CDR2 (germline): SGDLS, YYNGEE. The V gene end was trimmed by 0 bases and the J gene end by 7 bases; junction bases not matched to a gene: 5. The CDR3 is 15 amino acids. CDR3 DNA sequence: TGTGCCAGCAGCGTAGTTCTAGCGGGACTAAATGAGCAGTTCTTC. As protein: CASSVVLAGLNEQFF.

The chain combines TRBV5-4 with TRBJ2-1, with D perhaps matching TRBD2 (6 bases). CDR3 size: 16 residues. Germline CDR1 SGHNT, CDR2 YYREEE (reference sequence). V was trimmed by 2 bases and J by 6 bases, leaving 18 bases between them. The CDR3 DNA sequence: TGTGCCAGCAGCTTATCCAGAGCCGACGGGGGCAATGAGCAGTTCTTC. Residues: CASSLSRADGGNEQFF.

V gene TRBV7-9 combines with J gene TRBJ2-7; 14 positions match TRBD2. CDR1 is SEHNR and CDR2 is FQNEAQ in the germline V gene (reference sequence). This CDR3 is built from 17 residues. V dropped 7 bases and J dropped 7; count of bases not matched to a gene: 15. The CDR3 region is CASTLTGTSGSSGEQYF. The DNA of the CDR3 is TGTGCCAGCACCCTCACCGGGACTAGCGGGAGTTCGGGGGAGCAGTACTTC.